The 22 T cell receptor beta chains below were found in one sample sequenced in a study of T cells after yellow fever vaccination. Using its own MiXCR run on the 5' RACE reads, TCRdb lists one record per CDR3 protein. The top ten hold 0.98% of the sample, which has around 26,000 distinct CDR3 sequences, around 3.4% seen once. The sample was PBMCs, either bulk or a sorted T-cell subset (CD4+, CD8+, memory, or dextramer-sorted; not recorded which), taken more than 35 days after the first yellow fever vaccination. The receptors were gathered from a man aged 18 to 29 who received the YFV17D yellow fever vaccine.

This clonotype showed up many times. The chain joins TRBV7-2 to TRBJ1-6; D not certain. The CDR3 has 16 residues. Deletions cut 4 bases from V and 8 bases from J, with 18 bases between. The germline V gene encodes CDR1 SGHTA and CDR2 FQGNSA. The CDR3 bases are TGTGCCAGCAGCTCGACGCGGGTGGGTTCCTATTCACCCCTCCACTTT. Protein product: CASSSTRVGSYSPLHF.

This clonotype was seen ten or more times. The genes are TRBV5-1 and TRBJ2-2, with D perhaps assigned TRBD1 or TRBD2 (5 bases each). From germline, CDR1 is SGHRS and CDR2 YFSETQ. Trimming took off 5 bases at V and 1 base at J, with 12 bases between the two ends. This CDR3 is 15 amino acids long. The CDR3 loop is CASRRDPGNTGELFF. Written as DNA, the CDR3 is TGCGCCAGCAGGAGGGACCCGGGGAACACCGGGGAGCTGTTTTTT.

This clonotype was seen repeatedly, ten times or more. The chain recombines TRBV5-1 with TRBJ1-1, with TRBD1 identical over 8 bases. CDR1 is SGHRS, CDR2 YFSETQ, per germline. V gave up 1 base and J gave up 4 bases; unmatched junction bases: 3. The CDR3 runs 14 residues. CDR3 region: CASSLSQGATEAFF. The CDR3 DNA reads as TGCGCCAGCAGCTTGAGTCAGGGGGCCACTGAAGCTTTCTTT.

This clonotype was found many times. The chain is built from TRBV5-1 and TRBJ1-1, with a possible D match to TRBD1 (5 bases). V was trimmed by 0 bases and J by 2 bases, leaving 11 bases between them. The germline gives CDR1 SGHRS, CDR2 YFSETQ. The CDR3 length is 15 residues. The CDR3 protein is CASSLGLGDNTEAFF. CDR3 DNA sequence: TGCGCCAGCAGCTTGGGGCTAGGGGATAACACTGAAGCTTTCTTT. The full variable domain, with the rest looked up from reference TRBV5-1 and TRBJ1-1, is KAGVTQTPRYLIKTRGQQVTLSCSPISGHRSVSWYQQTPGQGLQFLFEYFSETQRNKGNFPGRFSGRQFSNSRSEMNVSTLELGDSALYLCASSLGLGDNTEAFFGQGTRLTVV.

This clonotype was found many times. This chain links TRBV24-1 with TRBJ1-3; the D is unclear. V was shortened by 3 bases and J by 8 bases, with 7 bases between the two germline ends. The CDR3 sequence is 12 residues long. Germline V gene lookup returns CDR1 KGHDR and CDR2 SFDVKD. The CDR3, as DNA: TGTGCCACCAGTGATGATGGGGACACCATATATTTT. Translation gives CATSDDGDTIYF.

At least ten counts were recorded for this clonotype. J is TRBJ2-1 and V is TRBV11-3; perhaps D is TRBD1 or TRBD2 (6 bases each). The V gene's germline CDR1 is SGHNT and CDR2 YENEEA. The V gene lost 4 bases and the J gene lost 7 bases, with 20 bases spanning the gap. This CDR3 contains 16 residues. The CDR3 loop reads CASSSQVLGGNNEQFF. In DNA, the CDR3 is TGTGCCAGCAGCTCCCAGGTTTTAGGGGGGAATAATGAGCAGTTCTTC.

This clonotype was counted many times. The rearrangement uses TRBV5-6 and TRBJ2-5; unclear D gene. Germline V CDR1 and CDR2: SGHDT, YYEEEE. The CDR3 runs 12 residues. V was trimmed by 0 bases and J by 5 bases, leaving 5 bases between them. The CDR3 protein is CASSLDGETQYF. The CDR3 DNA is TGTGCCAGCAGCTTGGATGGGGAGACCCAGTACTTC.

This clonotype was observed many times. The chain carries TRBV5-6 and TRBJ2-4, with a tentative D call TRBD2 (6 bases). V was pared by 4 bases and J by 6 bases, with 14 bases between. Germline V gene lookup returns CDR1 SGHDT and CDR2 YYEEEE. This CDR3 is 14 amino acids long. The CDR3 reads CASSPWGVTNIQYF. The CDR3 nucleotides are TGTGCCAGCAGCCCATGGGGGGTTACAAACATTCAGTACTTC.

This clonotype was recorded at least ten times. The chain has TRBV3-1 and TRBJ1-5; no clear D gene. Per germline, CDR1 LGHDT and CDR2 YNNKEL (reference sequence). The CDR3 spans 14 residues. The germline V and J ends were trimmed by 5 bases and 5 bases, with 13 bases remaining between them. The CDR3 nucleotides read TGTGCCAGCAGCTATCGGGCTTCAGATCAGCCCCAGCATTTT. This codes for CASSYRASDQPQHF.

This clonotype was detected many times. The chain joins TRBV4-1 to TRBJ2-4; D uncertain. Germline CDR1 and CDR2: MGHRA and YSYEKL. The CDR3 is 16 residues long. V lost 2 bases to trimming and J lost 6 bases, with 17 bases between them. In DNA form, the CDR3 reads TGCGCCAGCAGCCAATATCTCTCTCAGTGGGCAAACATTCAGTACTTC. Its translation: CASSQYLSQWANIQYF.

This clonotype was recorded many times. The V call is TRBV19, the J call TRBJ2-4, with TRBD1 as a possible D gene (5 bases). Trimming shortened V by 4 bases and J by 0 bases, and 16 bases separated the two germline ends. This CDR3 is built from 17 residues. The germline V gene encodes CDR1 LNHDA and CDR2 SQIVND (reference sequence). Here the CDR3 DNA reads TGTGCCAGTAGTAAAGGGGCCAAGGCAGAAGCCAAAAACATTCAGTACTTC. Translation: CASSKGAKAEAKNIQYF.

This clonotype has ten or more counts. The chain has TRBV7-2 and TRBJ1-6; 7 bases fit TRBD1. The V and J ends lost 4 bases and 9 bases, in that order; junction bases with no gene match: 9. The CDR3 is made up of 15 amino acids. Per germline, CDR1 SGHTA and CDR2 FQGNSA. The CDR3 nucleotides read TGTGCCAGCAGCTCAGGAGGACAGGTTTTTTCACCCCTCCACTTT. This gives the protein CASSSGGQVFSPLHF. Full variable domain (remainder filled in from reference TRBV7-2 and TRBJ1-6): GAGVSQSPSNKVTEKGKDVELRCDPISGHTALYWYRQSLGQGLEFLIYFQGNSAPDKSGLPSDRFSAERTGGSVSTLTIQRTQQEDSAVYLCASSSGGQVFSPLHFGNGTRLTVT.

This clonotype was picked up many times. The chain joins TRBV2 to TRBJ2-5; TRBD2 matches at 7 bases. The germline V gene has CDR1 SNHLY and CDR2 FYNNEI. The J segment lost 4 bases and the V segment lost 5 bases, leaving 7 bases of the junction unmatched. The length of the CDR3 is 14 residues. The CDR3 DNA follows: TGTGCCAGCAGTCTTGCGGGGGTGGGAGAGACCCAGTACTTC. This encodes CASSLAGVGETQYF.

This clonotype was seen repeatedly, ten times or more. The chain is built from TRBV6-5 and TRBJ1-2, with a possible D match to TRBD1 (5 bases). Germline CDR1 reads MNHEY; CDR2 reads SVGAGI. This CDR3 is built from 14 residues. V was pared by 7 bases and J by 8 bases, with 20 bases between. This CDR3 reads CASTSSPDTRGYTF. The CDR3 region has the DNA TGTGCCAGCACTTCAAGCCCGGACACCCGGGGCTACACCTTC.

This clonotype has ten or more counts. The chain has TRBV27 and TRBJ1-6; D is ambiguous. Deletions cut 2 bases from V and 10 bases from J, with 12 bases between. Germline V gives CDR1 MNHEY, CDR2 SMNVEV (reference sequence). The CDR3 consists of 14 residues. The chain's CDR3 is CASSLPGSWSPLHF. The CDR3 DNA follows: TGTGCCAGCAGTTTACCGGGATCATGGTCACCCCTCCACTTT.

There are many counts of this clonotype. The chain carries TRBV2 and TRBJ2-1, with D uncertain. Germline loops: CDR1 SNHLY, CDR2 FYNNEI. The CDR3 spans 15 residues. Trimming took 0 bases from V and 8 from J, leaving 14 bases between them. CDR3 in DNA: TGTGCCAGCAGTGAAGCGCTTCAGGCAGTGGATGAGCAGTTCTTC. Translation: CASSEALQAVDEQFF. Supplemented by reference TRBV2 and TRBJ2-1, the full variable domain reads EPEVTQTPSHQVTQMGQEVILRCVPISNHLYFYWYRQILGQKVEFLVSFYNNEISEKSEIFDDQFSVERPDGSNFTLKIRSTKLEDSAMYFCASSEALQAVDEQFFGPGTRLTVL.

Ten or more counts support this clonotype. The rearrangement uses TRBV2 and TRBJ1-6; D remains ambiguous. The CDR3 spans 13 residues. CDR1 and CDR2 (germline): SNHLY, FYNNEI. Trimming stripped 7 bases from V and 9 bases from J, with 13 bases between. The CDR3 region has the DNA TGTGCCAGCACTGTCACAGAGGGTTCACCCCTCCACTTT. Encoded protein: CASTVTEGSPLHF.

This clonotype came up many times. This chain connects TRBV5-4 to TRBJ1-4; 8 bases are a match to TRBD1. The CDR3 has 14 residues. V lost 2 bases and J lost 6; bases outside the gene matches: 3. Per germline, CDR1 SGHNT and CDR2 YYREEE (reference sequence). The CDR3 region has the DNA TGTGCCAGCAGCTTTGGACAGGGTTATGAAAAACTGTTTTTT. Its protein is CASSFGQGYEKLFF. Variable domain in full (rest from reference TRBV5-4 and TRBJ1-4): ETGVTQSPTHLIKTRGQQVTLRCSSQSGHNTVSWYQQALGQGPQFIFQYYREEENGRGNFPPRFSGLQFPNYSSELNVNALELDDSALYLCASSFGQGYEKLFFGSGTQLSVL.

In its sample, this clonotype was seen many times. V is TRBV14 and J is TRBJ2-3; 10 bases fit TRBD2. The germline gives CDR1 SGHDN, CDR2 FVKESK. The length of the CDR3 is 19 residues. The V and J ends lost 0 bases and 5 bases, in that order; junction bases with no gene match: 14. The CDR3 is CASSQESPFLAGAGDTQYF. Here the CDR3 DNA reads TGTGCCAGCAGCCAAGAATCCCCCTTCCTAGCGGGGGCGGGAGATACGCAGTATTTT.

V is TRBV3-1 and J is TRBJ2-7; perhaps D is TRBD1 or TRBD2 (6 bases each). V lost 1 base, J lost 1 base, and 8 bases lay in between. The CDR3 covers 14 residues. The germline V gene has CDR1 LGHDT and CDR2 YNNKEL (reference sequence). CDR3 DNA: TGTGCCAGCAGCCAAGCGGGGGCTTCCTACGAGCAGTACTTC. Protein: CASSQAGASYEQYF.

In this sample, this clonotype is medium-sized. The chain joins TRBV7-2 to TRBJ2-5; 11 positions match TRBD2. Per the germline V gene, CDR1 is SGHTA and CDR2 is FQGNSA. The J segment lost 7 bases and the V segment lost 5 bases, leaving 12 bases of the junction unmatched. CDR3 length: 16 amino acids. CDR3 sequence reads: CASSAPGSGGVGTQYF. The CDR3 DNA reads as TGTGCCAGCAGCGCCCCGGGTAGCGGGGGGGTCGGGACCCAGTACTTC.

This clonotype was counted at least ten times. The gene calls are TRBV7-9 and TRBJ2-1; unclear D gene. Trimming shortened V by 1 base and J by 0 bases, and 10 bases separated the two germline ends. Per germline, CDR1 SEHNR and CDR2 FQNEAQ (reference sequence). The CDR3 is made up of 16 amino acids. As DNA, the CDR3 is TGTGCCAGCAGCTTAGTCTCCCTCAGCTCCTACAATGAGCAGTTCTTC. Amino acid sequence: CASSLVSLSSYNEQFF. The full variable domain, its missing parts supplied by reference TRBV7-9 and TRBJ2-1, is DTGVSQNPRHKITKRGQNVTFRCDPISEHNRLYWYRQTLGQGPEFLTYFQNEAQLEKSRLLSDRFSAERPKGSFSTLEIQRTEQGDSAMYLCASSLVSLSSYNEQFFGPGTRLTVL.